These T cell receptor beta chains were read from a single sample in a study of cytomegalovirus exposure and HLA in healthy donors. Some clones are missing from TCRdb's copy, which holds only in-frame ones; the method was immunoSEQ multiplex PCR. The sample has approximately 99,000 clones, approximately 85% seen once. Sequenced: PBMCs. Source of these receptors: a man aged 40-50 years in good health and CMV-seropositive. The CDR3 runs from the conserved cysteine through the conserved F or W. A D gene is named only where the DNA matches it firmly. Some rows have no size entry. The others give once, few or many, or a class for an expanded clone.

v_call,d_call,j_call,cdr3_length,clone_size,cdr3_aa,cdr3_nt
TRBV19,TRBD2,TRBJ2-7,14,NA,CASSQTSGPYEQYF,TGTGCCAGTAGTCAGACTAGCGGACCCTACGAGCAGTACTTC
TRBV5-5,NA,TRBJ1-1,16,NA,CASSLRFFVPGTEAFF,TGTGCCAGCAGCTTGCGGTTTTTCGTCCCGGGGACTGAAGCTTTCTTT
TRBV29-1,TRBD1,TRBJ1-5,13,NA,CSVGQGGNQPQHF,TGCAGCGTTGGGCAGGGGGGCAATCAGCCCCAGCATTTT
TRBV18,NA,TRBJ1-2,14,NA,CASSPTGTNYGYTF,TGTGCCAGCTCACCCACAGGGACGAACTATGGCTACACCTTC
TRBV28,TRBD2,TRBJ2-3,16,NA,CASSLWSAGSLDTQYF,TGTGCCAGCAGTTTATGGTCAGCGGGAAGTTTAGATACGCAGTATTTT
TRBV19,TRBD1,TRBJ1-2,15,NA,CASSPYRGMDYGYTF,TGTGCCAGTAGTCCCTACAGGGGAATGGACTATGGCTACACCTTC
TRBV5-1,TRBD1,TRBJ2-7,14,once,CASSLTGDLSEQYF,TGCGCCAGCAGCCTGACAGGGGACCTCTCCGAGCAGTACTTC
TRBV6-6,TRBD1,TRBJ2-7,14,NA,CASRRDRGIYEQYF,TGTGCCAGCAGACGGGACAGGGGAATCTACGAGCAGTACTTC
TRBV18,NA,TRBJ2-3,16,few,CASSPGKWGQSDTQYF,TGTGCCAGCTCACCAGGAAAGTGGGGGCAGTCGGATACGCAGTATTTT
TRBV15,NA,TRBJ1-2,16,once,CATSRDLPGPGGGYTF,TGTGCCACCAGCAGAGATCTCCCAGGGCCGGGAGGAGGCTACACCTTC
TRBV6-5,NA,TRBJ1-2,13,NA,CASRHREDYGYTF,TGTGCCAGCAGACACCGGGAAGACTATGGCTACACCTTC
TRBV5-4,NA,TRBJ1-1,12,NA,CASRSAGTEAFF,TGTGCCAGCAGGTCGGCGGGAACTGAAGCTTTCTTT
TRBV5-1,NA,TRBJ2-5,15,NA,CASSLEGAGRSTQYF,TGCGCCAGCAGCTTGGAGGGCGCTGGGAGGAGCACTCAATACTTC